This T cell receptor (beta chain) is from a study of T-cell memory formation after mild COVID-19. TCRdb re-called the 5' RACE reads with MiXCR, one entry per CDR3 protein. The sample holds about 470,000 distinct CDR3 sequences, roughly 25% seen once. Trimming cost V 4 bases and J 4 bases; bases outside gene matches: 10. This CDR3 is built from 16 residues. The germline gives CDR1 MGHRA, CDR2 YSYEKL. The rearrangement joins TRBV4-1 to TRBJ1-2, with TRBD1 matching over 9 bases. The source is an adult woman who had mild COVID-19 (a few samples of this study predate the infection). Cell type and time point are not known. The sequencing input was PBMCs or a T cell subset sorted from them (not recorded which). CDR3 protein: CASSPGQGRLFYGYTF. The CDR3 nucleotides read TGCGCCAGCAGCCCCGGACAGGGGCGCCTTTTCTATGGCTACACCTTC.